Sequencing of this T cell receptor (beta chain) was carried out in a study of T cells after yellow fever vaccination. TCRdb analysed the 5' RACE reads with MiXCR anew, one entry per CDR3 protein. Of some 96,000 distinct CDR3 sequences in the sample, under 9% were seen once. With 2 bases clipped from V and 5 bases from J, the junction kept 9 bases outside the gene matches. CDR1 is SEHNR, CDR2 FQNEAQ, per germline (reference sequence). This CDR3 is 15 amino acids long. Study-wide points: Reappearance after the booster was seen for most primary-vaccination clones, at about 95% CD4 and 70% to 90% CD8. The appearance of a small share of clonotypes in both CD4 and CD8 compartments was observed. There was a possibility that FACS-sorted repertoires contained abundant clonotypes contaminating from the bulk population. Researchers report a weaker secondary response that nonetheless peaked faster, day 5 versus 15.

This sequence joins TRBV7-9 and TRBJ2-7; 7 bases align to TRBD1. The sample in question was CD8+ T cells not binding an NS4B(214-222) dextramer, sorted from PBMCs, obtained about 2 weeks after the first yellow fever vaccination. The sequence came from a man aged 18-30 years who received the YFV17D yellow fever vaccine. CDR3 sequence: CASSLPTGPLDEQYF. CDR3 nucleotide sequence: TGTGCCAGCAGCTTACCGACAGGGCCACTAGACGAGCAGTACTTC. The whole variable domain, remainder taken from reference TRBV7-9 and TRBJ2-7, is DTGVSQNPRHKITKRGQNVTFRCDPISEHNRLYWYRQTLGQGPEFLTYFQNEAQLEKSRLLSDRFSAERPKGSFSTLEIQRTEQGDSAMYLCASSLPTGPLDEQYFGPGTRLTVT.